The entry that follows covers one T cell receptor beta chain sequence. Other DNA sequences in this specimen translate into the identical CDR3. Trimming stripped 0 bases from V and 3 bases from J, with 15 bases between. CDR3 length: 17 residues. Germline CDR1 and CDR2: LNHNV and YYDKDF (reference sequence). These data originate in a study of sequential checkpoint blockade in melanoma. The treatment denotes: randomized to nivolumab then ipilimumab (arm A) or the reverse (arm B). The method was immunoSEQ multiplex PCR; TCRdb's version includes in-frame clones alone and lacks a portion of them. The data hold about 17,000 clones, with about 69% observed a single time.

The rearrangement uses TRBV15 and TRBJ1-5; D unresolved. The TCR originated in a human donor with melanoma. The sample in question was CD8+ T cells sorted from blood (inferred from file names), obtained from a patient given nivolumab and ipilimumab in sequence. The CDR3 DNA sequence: TGTGCCACCAGCAGAGATCTCCAGAATTCCCCCAATCAGCCCCAGCATTTT. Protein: CATSRDLQNSPNQPQHF.